This entry lists 12 T cell receptor beta chains sequenced from one sample in a study. One entry per CDR3 protein results from TCRdb running MiXCR on the RT-PCR reads. The data contain 650,000 to 800,000 distinct CDR3 sequences, 14% of them seen just once; the ten biggest clones take up 3.6%. Sequencing was done on a sample of memory CD4+ T cells from blood. The source is a female donor in good health, serving as a healthy control.

Ten or more counts support this clonotype. This rearrangement joins TRBV9 to TRBJ2-7; TRBD1 aligns across 10 bases. J lost 4 bases, V lost 2 bases, and 3 bases had no gene match. Germline loops: CDR1 SGDLS, CDR2 YYNGEE. There are 14 residues in the CDR3. Here the CDR3 DNA reads TGTGCCAGCAGCGTTTCGGGACAGGGGTACGAGCAGTACTTC. This gives the protein CASSVSGQGYEQYF.

The V and J genes are TRBV5-4 and TRBJ1-2, with 9 bases matching TRBD1. The trim removed 4 bases at V and 1 base at J, leaving 11 bases unmatched. CDR1 is SGHNT and CDR2 is YYREEE in the germline V gene (reference sequence). This CDR3 has 17 residues. CDR3 amino acids: CASSLGTGPNINYGYTF. Written as DNA, the CDR3 is TGTGCCAGCAGCCTGGGGACAGGGCCCAATATTAACTATGGCTACACCTTC.

The chain is built from TRBV28 and TRBJ1-1; 8 positions match TRBD1. V lost 1 base and J lost 4; bases outside the gene matches: 8. The germline V gene encodes CDR1 MDHEN and CDR2 SYDVKM. There are 16 residues in the CDR3. The CDR3 loop is CASSLLQGVGATEAFF. In DNA, the CDR3 is TGTGCCAGCAGTTTATTACAGGGGGTAGGTGCCACTGAAGCTTTCTTT.

This clonotype was seen a few times. The rearrangement links TRBV7-9 to TRBJ1-1; the D is unclear. Germline V gives CDR1 SEHNR, CDR2 FQNEAQ (reference sequence). V was cut by 3 bases and J by 6 bases, with 8 bases left in between. The CDR3 totals 12 residues. The CDR3 sequence: CASSLGLSEAFF. CDR3 nucleotides: TGTGCCAGCAGCTTGGGTTTGTCTGAAGCTTTCTTT.

This clonotype was found many times. The chain joins TRBV27 to TRBJ1-6; 8 bases are shared with TRBD1. The germline V gene has CDR1 MNHEY and CDR2 SMNVEV (reference sequence). V lost 6 bases and J lost 6; bases outside the gene matches: 7. CDR3 length equals 15 residues. The CDR3 reads CASSPSRGLNSPLHF. As DNA, the CDR3 is TGTGCCAGCAGCCCCTCCAGGGGGCTTAATTCACCCCTCCACTTT.

The gene calls are TRBV5-5 and TRBJ2-7; D unclear. The V end was cut by 7 bases, the J end by 1 base, with 15 bases between. This CDR3 spans 14 amino acids. Germline V lookup: CDR1 SGHKS, CDR2 YYEKEE (reference sequence). The DNA for the CDR3 is TGTGCCAGCGGATCAATGTCGACTTCCTACGAGCAGTACTTC. Translated: CASGSMSTSYEQYF. Filled out from reference TRBV5-5 and TRBJ2-7, the complete variable domain reads DAGVTQSPTHLIKTRGQQVTLRCSPISGHKSVSWYQQVLGQGPQFIFQYYEKEERGRGNFPDRFSARQFPNYSSELNVNALLLGDSALYLCASGSMSTSYEQYFGPGTRLTVT.

This clonotype has a handful of counts. The J gene is TRBJ1-5, the V gene TRBV27; tentative D call: TRBD1 (6 bases). Trimming removed 8 bases at V and 11 bases at J, with 19 bases between. Germline V gene data show CDR1 as MNHEY and CDR2 as SMNVEV (reference sequence). This CDR3 contains 13 residues. This CDR3 is CASSRQDEGAQHF. The CDR3 DNA follows: TGTGCCAGCTCGAGACAGGACGAGGGGGCCCAGCATTTT.

This clonotype was seen ten or more times. This rearrangement joins TRBV20-1 to TRBJ2-1; tentative D call: TRBD2 (6 bases). Germline V lookup: CDR1 DFQATT, CDR2 SNEGSKA (reference sequence). This CDR3 is 11 amino acids long. V was pared by 0 bases and J by 15 bases, with 12 bases between. The DNA for the CDR3 is TGCAGTGCTAGAGATTGGGCTAGCGCGTTCTTC. It codes for CSARDWASAFF.

The V and J genes are TRBV20-1 and TRBJ2-3; D not certain. The V end lost 0 bases, the J end lost 7 bases, and 11 bases lay between the germline ends. There are 13 residues in the CDR3. The germline V gene encodes CDR1 DFQATT and CDR2 SNEGSKA (reference sequence). The CDR3 nucleotides are TGCAGTGCTAGAGACCCAGCCGAACATACGCAGTATTTT. This translates into CSARDPAEHTQYF.

This clonotype was seen many times. The DNA of the CDR3 is TGTGCCAGCAGTGAACAGGGGACAGGGCCCTACGAGCAGTACTTC. Amino acid sequence: CASSEQGTGPYEQYF. The chain couples TRBV6-1 to TRBJ2-7; 9 bases align to TRBD1. Germline-derived CDR1 and CDR2 are MNHNS and SASEGT. The junction had 4 bases not matched to a gene; V was cut back by 2 bases and J by 2 bases. The CDR3 loop spans 15 amino acids.

The chain links TRBV24-1 to TRBJ1-6, with 9 bases matching TRBD1. Germline lookup yields CDR1 KGHDR and CDR2 SFDVKD. The CDR3 has 15 amino acids. V lost 11 bases, J lost 10 bases, and 14 bases stayed unmatched. The CDR3 nucleotides are TGTGCCAAACCAGAGTCGGGACAGGGTGACTCACCCCTCCACTTT. This gives the protein CAKPESGQGDSPLHF.

This clonotype came up a few times. In nucleotides, the CDR3 is TGCGCCAGCAGCCAAGGGAGGGGGCAATCACCCCTCCACTTT. It yields the protein CASSQGRGQSPLHF. The J gene is TRBJ1-6, the V gene TRBV4-3; TRBD1 aligns across 7 bases. Germline assignment: CDR1 LGHNA and CDR2 YSLEER. The length of the CDR3 is 14 residues. V trimming: 1 base; J trimming: 10 bases; junction bases outside the gene matches: 4.